These 20 T cell receptor beta chains originate from one sample sequenced in a study of OX40 agonist ivuxolimab in advanced cancers. TCRdb's table, derived via immunoSEQ multiplex PCR, lists solely in-frame clones and lacks some. The sample includes about 52,000 clones, roughly 94% of them seen just once. The source material was CD4+ or CD8+ T cells sorted from blood, sampled in a trial of the OX40 agonist ivuxolimab. The source is an adult with an advanced solid tumor such as melanoma, head and neck, liver or kidney cancer.

The chain is built from TRBV29-1 and TRBJ2-7; TRBD1 aligns across 10 bases. The V gene's germline CDR1 is SQVTM and CDR2 ANQGSEA. The CDR3 loop spans 14 amino acids. After removal of 7 bases from V and 5 bases from J, the junction contained 11 bases not matched to a gene. CDR3 sequence reads: CSGGGTGAKDEQYF. Here the CDR3 DNA reads TGCAGCGGGGGAGGGACAGGGGCGAAGGACGAGCAGTACTTC.

This clone occurred once. This rearrangement joins TRBV29-1 to TRBJ2-5; D might be TRBD1 or TRBD2, each matching 5 bases. CDR3 length: 14 residues. Germline V gene lookup returns CDR1 SQVTM and CDR2 ANQGSEA. V was cut by 7 bases and J by 5 bases, with 20 bases left in between. The CDR3 coding sequence is TGCAGCGCACCCCCCGGTGGGGGTGGCGAGACCCAGTACTTC. Protein: CSAPPGGGGETQYF.

The chain employs TRBV28 and TRBJ2-7; D unclear. In germline, CDR1 is MDHEN, CDR2 SYDVKM. The CDR3 extends over 12 amino acids. Trimming shortened V by 4 bases and J by 1 base, and 5 bases separated the two germline ends. The CDR3 nucleotides are TGTGCCAGCAGTTCCTGGTCCTACGAGCAGTACTTC. Translation: CASSSWSYEQYF. The full variable domain, in which reference TRBV28 and TRBJ2-7 provide the parts outside the CDR3, is DVKVTQSSRYLVKRTGEKVFLECVQDMDHENMFWYRQDPGLGLRLIYFSYDVKMKEKGDIPEGYSVSREKKERFSLILESASTNQTSMYLCASSSWSYEQYFGPGTRLTVT.

The CDR3 reads CASSTHNRTDTQYF. CDR3 DNA sequence: TGTGCCAGCAGCACCCATAACCGCACAGATACGCAGTATTTT. This rearrangement joins TRBV21-1 to TRBJ2-3. TRBV21-1 is tagged as a pseudogene. This CDR3 region has 14 residues.

The V gene is TRBV5-1, the J gene TRBJ2-7; D could derive from TRBD1 or TRBD2 (5 bases each). Per germline, CDR1 SGHRS and CDR2 YFSETQ. The V end lost 1 base, the J end lost 7 bases, and 9 bases lay between the germline ends. This CDR3 is built from 12 residues. CDR3 sequence reads: CASSLWGREQYF. The CDR3 bases are TGCGCCAGCAGCTTGTGGGGACGTGAGCAGTACTTC.

V gene TRBV28 combines with J gene TRBJ1-1; a weak D match, TRBD1 (5 bases). The V gene's germline CDR1 is MDHEN and CDR2 SYDVKM. The CDR3 spans 13 residues. The V end was cut by 2 bases, the J end by 4 bases, with 8 bases between. The CDR3 sequence is CASSLGGATEAFF. For the CDR3, the DNA is TGTGCCAGCAGTTTAGGAGGGGCCACTGAAGCTTTCTTT.

V is TRBV11-2 and J is TRBJ2-1; 7 positions agree with TRBD1. V gave up 11 bases and J gave up 3 bases; unmatched junction bases: 10. CDR3 length equals 14 residues. Germline V CDR1 and CDR2: SGHAT, FQNNGV. The CDR3 region is CACEKGQLYNEQFF. The CDR3 DNA reads as TGTGCCTGCGAAAAGGGACAGCTCTACAATGAGCAGTTCTTC.

The rearrangement joins TRBV2 to TRBJ2-7; 11 nucleotides line up with TRBD2. This CDR3 is built from 18 residues. V lost 1 base and J lost 0; bases outside the gene matches: 8. Germline values: CDR1 SNHLY, CDR2 FYNNEI. The DNA of the CDR3 is TGTGCCAGCAGTGAAGTTTCGGGACTAGCGGCTCCCTCCTACGAGCAGTACTTC. Translated, it gives CASSEVSGLAAPSYEQYF. The full variable domain, with the rest looked up from reference TRBV2 and TRBJ2-7, is EPEVTQTPSHQVTQMGQEVILRCVPISNHLYFYWYRQILGQKVEFLVSFYNNEISEKSEIFDDQFSVERPDGSNFTLKIRSTKLEDSAMYFCASSEVSGLAAPSYEQYFGPGTRLTVT.

The chain joins TRBV4-1 to TRBJ2-7; possible D gene TRBD2, 6 bases. Germline V gene data show CDR1 as MGHRA and CDR2 as YSYEKL. V lost 3 bases and J lost 4, with 10 bases in between. This CDR3 spans 13 amino acids. This CDR3 reads CASSQGTGYEQYF. CDR3 nucleotide sequence: TGCGCCAGCAGCCAGGGGACTGGTTACGAGCAGTACTTC.

The chain's CDR3 is CASSEWLGAVDTQYF. As DNA, the CDR3 is TGTGCCAGCAGTGAATGGTTAGGGGCCGTAGATACGCAGTATTTT. V usage is TRBV2 and J usage is TRBJ2-3; D may be TRBD1 (5 bases). Deletions cut 2 bases from V and 5 bases from J, with 14 bases between. There are 15 residues in the CDR3. Germline V gives CDR1 SNHLY, CDR2 FYNNEI.

V gene TRBV5-1 combines with J gene TRBJ2-1, with 10 bases fitting TRBD2. The trim removed 4 bases at V and 4 bases at J, leaving 5 bases unmatched. The CDR3 spans 15 residues. Germline V gene sequence: CDR1 SGHRS, CDR2 YFSETQ. The chain's CDR3 is CASSMGLAPYNEQFF. In nucleotides, the CDR3 is TGCGCCAGCAGCATGGGACTAGCGCCATACAATGAGCAGTTCTTC. Supplemented by reference TRBV5-1 and TRBJ2-1, the full variable domain reads KAGVTQTPRYLIKTRGQQVTLSCSPISGHRSVSWYQQTPGQGLQFLFEYFSETQRNKGNFPGRFSGRQFSNSRSEMNVSTLELGDSALYLCASSMGLAPYNEQFFGPGTRLTVL.

Worth noting for this clone: The junction does not match germline at one end; this may be a read error. The gene calls are TRBV5-4 and TRBJ2-1, with 10 bases fitting TRBD2. CDR1 and CDR2 (germline): SGHNT, YYREEE (reference sequence). The CDR3 covers 15 residues. The CDR3 nucleotides are TGCGCCAGCAGCCCCGGGGTAGCGGGAGGAAGTGAGCAGTTCTTC. This gives the protein CASSPGVAGGSEQFF.

The chain has TRBV4-2 and TRBJ2-7, with D perhaps matching TRBD2 (6 bases). V was trimmed by 0 bases and J by 2 bases, leaving 14 bases between them. The CDR3 spans 16 residues. The V gene's germline CDR1 is LGHNA and CDR2 YNFKEQ. The CDR3: CASSQEEGISTYEQYF. CDR3 bases: TGTGCCAGCAGCCAAGAGGAGGGGATTAGCACCTACGAGCAGTACTTC.

The chain combines TRBV27 with TRBJ2-2; 8 bases fit TRBD1. The CDR3 consists of 13 residues. V lost 7 bases, J lost 5 bases, and 3 bases stayed unmatched. Looked up from germline, CDR1 is MNHEY and CDR2 is SMNVEV (reference sequence). CDR3 sequence reads: CASTDRVTGELFF. CDR3 nucleotide sequence: TGTGCCAGCACGGACAGGGTAACCGGGGAGCTGTTTTTT.

The chain recombines TRBV7-9 with TRBJ1-5, with D possibly matching TRBD1 (5 bases). V shed 3 bases and J shed 1 base, with 10 bases lying between them. Germline assignment: CDR1 SEHNR and CDR2 FQNEAQ (reference sequence). This CDR3 is built from 15 residues. The CDR3 is CASSLGGLSNQPQHF. As DNA, the CDR3 is TGTGCCAGCAGCTTGGGGGGGTTGAGCAATCAGCCCCAGCATTTT.

The rearrangement uses TRBV12-5 and TRBJ2-3, with TRBD2 matching 9 bases. CDR3 length: 16 residues. The V and J ends lost 6 bases and 2 bases, in that order; junction bases with no gene match: 9. Germline-derived CDR1 and CDR2 are LGHNT and FRNRAP. CDR3: CASGPGLAGSTDTQYF. For the CDR3, the DNA is TGTGCTAGTGGACCGGGACTAGCCGGATCCACAGATACGCAGTATTTT.

This rearrangement joins TRBV27 to TRBJ2-7; D ambiguous. In germline, CDR1 is MNHEY, CDR2 SMNVEV (reference sequence). V was trimmed by 4 bases and J by 7 bases, leaving 8 bases between them. This CDR3 is 11 amino acids long. CDR3 DNA: TGTGCCAGCAGTTCTCTAGGGGAGCAGTACTTC. It specifies CASSSLGEQYF.

The CDR3 DNA reads TGTGCCAGCAGCCCCGGACAGGGCTTCTATGGCTACACCTTC. Translated, it gives CASSPGQGFYGYTF. The chain links TRBV7-9 to TRBJ1-2; TRBD1 agrees at 8 bases. J lost 4 bases, V lost 5 bases, and 6 bases had no gene match. CDR1 and CDR2 from the germline V gene are SEHNR and FQNEAQ (reference sequence). The CDR3 spans 14 residues.

The rearrangement links TRBV6-5 to TRBJ2-7; D could derive from TRBD1 or TRBD2 (6 bases each). The CDR3 covers 15 residues. From germline, CDR1 is MNHEY and CDR2 SVGAGI. Trimming took off 2 bases at V and 3 bases at J, with 14 bases between the two ends. The CDR3 DNA is TGTGCCAGCAGTTACAGGGGGGAGTTTGGCTACGAGCAGTACTTC. Protein sequence: CASSYRGEFGYEQYF.

V usage is TRBV4-2 and J usage is TRBJ2-1, with TRBD2 identical over 9 bases. V lost 3 bases to trimming and J lost 1 base; unmatched junction nucleotides: 13. The CDR3 runs to 19 residues. Germline CDR1 LGHNA, CDR2 YNFKEQ. CDR3 loop: CASSHSWKREAQSYNEQFF. CDR3 nucleotide sequence: TGTGCCAGCAGCCACTCATGGAAGCGGGAGGCCCAGTCCTACAATGAGCAGTTCTTC.